This T cell receptor beta chain was identified in a study of blood T cells in healthy people across ages. Study-level information: Capture by template switching was about one barcoded beta molecule per two T cells.

The authors drew approximately 10 milliliters of peripheral blood from each donor. A second PCR, run for about 7 to 11 cycles, used a sample-barcoded 5' primer plus a J-beta primer mix. Carrying 12 random nucleotides, a template-switch adaptor labeled each individual cDNA molecule. One entry per CDR3 protein, called by TCRdb with MiXCR from the 5' RACE reads. The table lists more than 800,000 distinct CDR3 sequences, over 35% of them singletons. This TCR was sampled from a woman aged 60-75 years in good health. Sequencing was carried out using blood.

CDR3 region: CASSLVGSSRQDTQYF. The DNA of the CDR3 is TGCGCCAGCAGCTTGGTTGGCAGCTCGAGGCAAGATACGCAGTATTTT. This chain connects TRBV5-1 to TRBJ2-3; no clear D gene. The germline V gene has CDR1 SGHRS and CDR2 YFSETQ. Trimming removed 0 bases from V and 5 bases from J, with 16 bases in between. CDR3 length: 16 amino acids.